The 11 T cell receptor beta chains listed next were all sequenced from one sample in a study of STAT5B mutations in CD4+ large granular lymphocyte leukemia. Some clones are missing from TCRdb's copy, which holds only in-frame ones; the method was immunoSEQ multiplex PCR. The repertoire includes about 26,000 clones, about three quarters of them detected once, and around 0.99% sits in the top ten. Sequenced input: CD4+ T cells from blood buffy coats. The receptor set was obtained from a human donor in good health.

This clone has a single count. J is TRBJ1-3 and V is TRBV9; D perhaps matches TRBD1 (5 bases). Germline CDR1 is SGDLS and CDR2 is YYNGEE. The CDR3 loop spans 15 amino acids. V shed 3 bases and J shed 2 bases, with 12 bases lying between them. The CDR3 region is CASSARQSTGNTIYF. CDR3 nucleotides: TGTGCCAGCAGCGCCAGACAGAGCACTGGAAACACCATATATTTT.

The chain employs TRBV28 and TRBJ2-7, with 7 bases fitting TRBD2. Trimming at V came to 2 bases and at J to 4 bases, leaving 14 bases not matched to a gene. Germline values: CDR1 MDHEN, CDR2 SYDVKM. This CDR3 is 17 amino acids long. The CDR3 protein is CASSLRVGRGFGYEQYV. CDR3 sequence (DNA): TGTGCCAGCAGTTTAAGGGTAGGGCGGGGGTTCGGGTACGAGCAGTACGTC.

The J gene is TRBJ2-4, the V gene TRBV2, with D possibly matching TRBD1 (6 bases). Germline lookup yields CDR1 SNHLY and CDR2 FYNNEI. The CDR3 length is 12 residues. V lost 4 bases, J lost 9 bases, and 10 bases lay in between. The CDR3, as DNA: TGTGCCAGCAGTGCTGTCAGGGGCATTCAGTACTTC. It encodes CASSAVRGIQYF.

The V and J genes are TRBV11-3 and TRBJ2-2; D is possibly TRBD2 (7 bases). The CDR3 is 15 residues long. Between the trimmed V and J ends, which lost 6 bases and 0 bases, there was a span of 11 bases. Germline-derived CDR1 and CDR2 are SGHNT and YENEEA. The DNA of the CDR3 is TGTGCCAGCAGAGCGGGGACATCGAACACCGGGGAGCTGTTTTTT. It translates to CASRAGTSNTGELFF.

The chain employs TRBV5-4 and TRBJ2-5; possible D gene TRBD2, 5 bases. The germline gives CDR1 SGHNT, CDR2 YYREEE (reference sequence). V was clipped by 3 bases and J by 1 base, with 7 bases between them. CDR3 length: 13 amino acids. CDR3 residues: CASSSGIQETQYF. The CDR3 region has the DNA TGTGCCAGCAGCTCCGGGATCCAAGAGACCCAGTACTTC. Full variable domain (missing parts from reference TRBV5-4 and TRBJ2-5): ETGVTQSPTHLIKTRGQQVTLRCSSQSGHNTVSWYQQALGQGPQFIFQYYREEENGRGNFPPRFSGLQFPNYSSELNVNALELDDSALYLCASSSGIQETQYFGPGTRLLVL.

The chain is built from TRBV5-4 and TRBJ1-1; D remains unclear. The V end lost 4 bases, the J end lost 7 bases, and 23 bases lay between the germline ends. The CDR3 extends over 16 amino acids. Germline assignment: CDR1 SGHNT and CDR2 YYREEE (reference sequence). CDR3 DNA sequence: TGTGCCAGCAGCCATTGGGCGCCGGCGGCGGTTAATGAAGCTTTCTTT. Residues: CASSHWAPAAVNEAFF.

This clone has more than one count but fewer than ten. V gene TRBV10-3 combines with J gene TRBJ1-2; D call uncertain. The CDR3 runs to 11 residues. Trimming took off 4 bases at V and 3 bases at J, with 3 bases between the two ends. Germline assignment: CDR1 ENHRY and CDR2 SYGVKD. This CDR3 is CAISGDYGYTF. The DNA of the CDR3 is TGTGCCATCAGTGGGGACTATGGCTACACCTTC.

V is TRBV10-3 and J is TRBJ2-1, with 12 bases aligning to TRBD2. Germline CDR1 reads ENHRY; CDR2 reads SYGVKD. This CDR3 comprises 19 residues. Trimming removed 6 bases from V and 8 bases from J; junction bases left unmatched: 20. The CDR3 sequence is CAIRSGTSGSRPSMDEQFF. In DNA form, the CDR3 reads TGTGCCATCAGAAGCGGGACTAGCGGGTCCCGCCCTTCTATGGATGAGCAGTTCTTC.

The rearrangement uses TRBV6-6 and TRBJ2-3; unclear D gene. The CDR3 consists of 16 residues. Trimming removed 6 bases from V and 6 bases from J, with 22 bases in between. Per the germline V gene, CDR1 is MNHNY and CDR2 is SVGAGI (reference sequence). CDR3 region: CASSLTGAPRSDTQYF. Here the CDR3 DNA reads TGTGCCAGCAGCCTGACTGGCGCCCCTAGGAGTGATACGCAGTATTTT.

The CDR3 spells CASSLVDRAEQYF. As DNA, the CDR3 is TGTGCCAGCAGCTTAGTGGACAGGGCCGAGCAGTACTTC. This sequence joins TRBV7-9 and TRBJ2-7, with 8 bases fitting TRBD1. The CDR3 sequence is 13 residues long. Looked up from germline, CDR1 is SEHNR and CDR2 is FQNEAQ (reference sequence). J gave up 6 bases and V 1 base, and 2 bases lay outside the gene matches.

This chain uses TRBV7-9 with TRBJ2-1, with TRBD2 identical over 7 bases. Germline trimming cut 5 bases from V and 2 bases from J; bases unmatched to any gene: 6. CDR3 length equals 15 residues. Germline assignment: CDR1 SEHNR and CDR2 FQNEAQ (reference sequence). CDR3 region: CASSTLAGPYNEQFF. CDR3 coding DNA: TGTGCCAGCAGCACCTTAGCGGGCCCCTACAATGAGCAGTTCTTC.